The present T cell receptor beta chain was sequenced within a study of blood T cell repertoires in COVID-19. Across the study: There were acute and convalescent COVID-19 samples, and they came from the United States, Italy and Spain.

Repertoires were generated with immunoSEQ multiplex PCR, while TCRdb's copy carries only in-frame clones and drops some. The sample lists more than 110,000 clones, over 75% seen once, with under 3% in the top ten. This TCR was sampled from a man in his forties or fifties with acute or convalescent COVID-19. Sequencing used peripheral blood.

The CDR3 coding sequence is TGTGCCAGCAGCTTAGGGGTTGCGGGATCAGATACGCAGTATTTT. It is translated as CASSLGVAGSDTQYF. This chain joins TRBV7-9 and TRBJ2-3, with D possibly matching TRBD2 (6 bases). The V gene's germline CDR1 is SEHNR and CDR2 FQNEAQ (reference sequence). V shed 1 base and J shed 4 bases, with 12 bases lying between them. The CDR3 runs to 15 residues. The variable domain in full, with the rest retrieved from reference TRBV7-9 and TRBJ2-3, is DTGVSQNPRHKITKRGQNVTFRCDPISEHNRLYWYRQTLGQGPEFLTYFQNEAQLEKSRLLSDRFSAERPKGSFSTLEIQRTEQGDSAMYLCASSLGVAGSDTQYFGPGTRLTVL.